The 10 T cell receptor beta chains listed next were all sequenced from one sample in a study of Ad26.COV2.S vaccination and SARS-CoV-2 variants. Specified treatment: roughly 19 received Ad26.COV2.S at low or high dose, single or two shots; several received placebo; per-sample allocation not given. Collection of the samples took place on day 63 after the first injection of vaccine or placebo. Some clones are missing from TCRdb's copy, which holds only in-frame ones; the method was immunoSEQ multiplex PCR. The sample carries about 410,000 clones, about 85% recorded once. The sequencing here drew on peripheral blood, taken in a trial of Ad26.COV2.S vaccine versus placebo. The receptors stem from a person between 18 and 59 years old who received the Ad26.COV2.S COVID-19 vaccine or a placebo.

This clone was counted only a few times. As DNA, the CDR3 is TGTGCCAGTAGTAGGGACCATTACGAGCAGTACTTC. Amino acids: CASSRDHYEQYF. This chain uses TRBV19 with TRBJ2-7; D could derive from TRBD1 or TRBD2 (5 bases each). CDR1 is LNHDA and CDR2 is SQIVND in the germline V gene (reference sequence). V dropped 4 bases and J dropped 4 bases, with 8 bases sitting between them. This CDR3 is 12 amino acids long.

The chain recombines TRBV7-9 with TRBJ2-2, with D uncertain. V lost 3 bases to trimming and J lost 6 bases, with 11 bases between them. This CDR3 region has 14 residues. Germline-derived CDR1 and CDR2 are SEHNR and FQNEAQ (reference sequence). Here the CDR3 DNA reads TGTGCCAGCAGCTTTATGGTAGGCGCCGGGGAGCTGTTTTTT. Protein sequence: CASSFMVGAGELFF.

This clone was seen a handful of times. The chain uses TRBV19 and TRBJ2-1, with 8 nucleotides matching TRBD2. Trimming removed 5 bases from V and 5 bases from J; junction bases left unmatched: 11. Germline lookup yields CDR1 LNHDA and CDR2 SQIVND (reference sequence). The CDR3 consists of 16 residues. CDR3 sequence reads: CASSRRRAGDNNEQFF. In nucleotides, the CDR3 is TGTGCCAGTAGTCGGAGACGAGCGGGGGACAACAATGAGCAGTTCTTC.

The rearrangement uses TRBV5-1 and TRBJ2-3; no reliable D call. This CDR3 is built from 14 residues. Trimming removed 2 bases from V and 0 bases from J, with 7 bases in between. Germline V gene data show CDR1 as SGHRS and CDR2 as YFSETQ. The CDR3 region is CASSFGFSTDTQYF. The CDR3 bases are TGCGCCAGCAGCTTCGGGTTTAGCACAGATACGCAGTATTTT. Filled out from reference TRBV5-1 and TRBJ2-3, the complete variable domain reads KAGVTQTPRYLIKTRGQQVTLSCSPISGHRSVSWYQQTPGQGLQFLFEYFSETQRNKGNFPGRFSGRQFSNSRSEMNVSTLELGDSALYLCASSFGFSTDTQYFGPGTRLTVL.

A single count supports this clone. V is TRBV7-2 and J is TRBJ1-4; possible D gene TRBD1, 5 bases. V was clipped by 1 base and J by 8 bases, with 17 bases between them. Germline V gene sequence: CDR1 SGHTA, CDR2 FQGNSA. The CDR3 is 16 residues long. The DNA for the CDR3 is TGTGCCAGCAGCTTAGAGGGGCACCTAATCAGGGAAAAACTGTTTTTT. It specifies CASSLEGHLIREKLFF.

This rearrangement joins TRBV7-9 to TRBJ2-1; 8 nucleotides align to TRBD2. CDR3 size: 17 residues. Trimming removed 6 bases from V and 3 bases from J; junction bases left unmatched: 13. The V gene's germline CDR1 is SEHNR and CDR2 FQNEAQ (reference sequence). CDR3 amino acids: CASSFPTGGADYNEQFF. The CDR3 nucleotides are TGTGCCAGCAGTTTCCCCACCGGGGGGGCAGACTACAATGAGCAGTTCTTC.

This chain uses TRBV10-2 with TRBJ1-6, with 8 bases matching TRBD1. The germline V gene has CDR1 WSHSY and CDR2 SAAADI. The CDR3 runs 14 residues. The junction had 0 bases not matched to a gene; V was cut back by 3 bases and J by 5 bases. CDR3: CASSEQGDNSPLHF. DNA of the CDR3: TGCGCCAGCAGTGAACAGGGGGATAATTCACCCCTCCACTTT.

This chain uses TRBV19 with TRBJ1-1, with 8 bases aligning to TRBD1. Germline V gene lookup returns CDR1 LNHDA and CDR2 SQIVND (reference sequence). The V gene end was trimmed by 4 bases and the J gene end by 0 bases; junction bases not matched to a gene: 10. This CDR3 region has 17 residues. This CDR3 is CASSTRGTGVMNTEAFF. The CDR3 DNA reads as TGTGCCAGTAGTACTCGAGGGACAGGCGTCATGAACACTGAAGCTTTCTTT. Full variable domain (rest looked up from reference TRBV19 and TRBJ1-1): DGGITQSPKYLFRKEGQNVTLSCEQNLNHDAMYWYRQDPGQGLRLIYYSQIVNDFQKGDIAEGYSVSREKKESFPLTVTSAQKNPTAFYLCASSTRGTGVMNTEAFFGQGTRLTVV.

With respect to this clone: Different DNA sequences within this sample yield the same CDR3. The V and J genes are TRBV5-4 and TRBJ2-1; no definite D call. The CDR3 runs to 12 residues. Trimming removed 4 bases at V and 5 bases at J, with 7 bases between. The germline gives CDR1 SGHNT, CDR2 YYREEE (reference sequence). The CDR3 nucleotides are TGTGCCAGCAGCCCCCTGAACAATGAGCAGTTCTTC. This encodes CASSPLNNEQFF.

The chain is built from TRBV9 and TRBJ1-6; D unresolved. The CDR3 sequence is 15 residues long. CDR1 is SGDLS and CDR2 is YYNGEE in the germline V gene. The ends were cut back, 4 bases at V and 7 bases at J, with 15 bases in the middle. The CDR3: CASSTTETPNSPLHF. CDR3 bases: TGTGCCAGCAGCACAACAGAAACTCCCAATTCACCCCTCCACTTT. Supplemented by reference TRBV9 and TRBJ1-6, the full variable domain reads DSGVTQTPKHLITATGQRVTLRCSPRSGDLSVYWYQQSLDQGLQFLIQYYNGEERAKGNILERFSAQQFPDLHSELNLSSLELGDSALYFCASSTTETPNSPLHFGNGTRLTVT.